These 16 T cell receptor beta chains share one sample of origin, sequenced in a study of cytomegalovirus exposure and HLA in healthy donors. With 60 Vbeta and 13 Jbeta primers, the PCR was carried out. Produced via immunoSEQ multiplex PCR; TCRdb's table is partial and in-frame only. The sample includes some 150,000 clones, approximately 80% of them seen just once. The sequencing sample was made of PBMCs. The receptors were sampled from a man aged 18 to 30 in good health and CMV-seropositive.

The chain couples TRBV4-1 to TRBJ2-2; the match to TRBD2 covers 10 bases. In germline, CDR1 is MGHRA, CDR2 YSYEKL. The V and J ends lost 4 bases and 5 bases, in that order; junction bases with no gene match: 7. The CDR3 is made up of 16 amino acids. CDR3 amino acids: CASSPSGGAGTGELFF. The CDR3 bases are TGCGCCAGCAGCCCAAGCGGGGGGGCCGGGACCGGGGAGCTGTTTTTT.

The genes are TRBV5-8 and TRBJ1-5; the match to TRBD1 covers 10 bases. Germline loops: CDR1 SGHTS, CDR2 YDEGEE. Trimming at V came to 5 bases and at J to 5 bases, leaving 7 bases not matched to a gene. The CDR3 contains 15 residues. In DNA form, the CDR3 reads TGTGCCAGCAGACGCTCCGGGACAGGGGATCAGCCCCAGCATTTT. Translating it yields CASRRSGTGDQPQHF.

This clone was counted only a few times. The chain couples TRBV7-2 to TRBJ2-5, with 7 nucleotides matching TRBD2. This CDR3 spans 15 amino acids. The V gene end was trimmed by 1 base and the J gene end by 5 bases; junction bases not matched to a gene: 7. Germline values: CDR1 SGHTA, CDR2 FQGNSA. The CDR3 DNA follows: TGTGCCAGCAGCTTAGAGGCGGGGGTCAGGGAGACCCAGTACTTC. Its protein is CASSLEAGVRETQYF.

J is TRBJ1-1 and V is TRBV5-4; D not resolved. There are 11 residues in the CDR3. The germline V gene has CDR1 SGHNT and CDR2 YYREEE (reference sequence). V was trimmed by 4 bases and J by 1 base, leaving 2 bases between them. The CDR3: CASSRNTEAFF. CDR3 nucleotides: TGTGCCAGCAGCCGGAACACTGAAGCTTTCTTT.

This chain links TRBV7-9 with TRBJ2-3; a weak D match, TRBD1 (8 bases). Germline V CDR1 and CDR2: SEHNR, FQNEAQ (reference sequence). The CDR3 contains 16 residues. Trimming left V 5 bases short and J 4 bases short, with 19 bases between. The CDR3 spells CASSPQGGAGADTQYF. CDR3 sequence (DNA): TGTGCCAGCAGCCCACAGGGGGGCGCGGGGGCAGATACGCAGTATTTT.

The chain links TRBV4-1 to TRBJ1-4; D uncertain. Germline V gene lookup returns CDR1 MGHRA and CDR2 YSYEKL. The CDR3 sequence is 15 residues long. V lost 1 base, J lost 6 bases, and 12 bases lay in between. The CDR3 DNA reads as TGCGCCAGCAGCCAAGTGGAGCTGAGAGATGAAAAACTGTTTTTT. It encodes CASSQVELRDEKLFF.

DNA of the CDR3: TGCAGCGTTGACAGGGGACACTACACCGGGGAGCTGTTTTTT. It is translated as CSVDRGHYTGELFF. The V gene is TRBV29-1, the J gene TRBJ2-2, with D possibly TRBD1 on 6 matching bases. V lost 3 bases, J lost 3 bases, and 11 bases lay in between. The CDR3 sequence is 14 residues long. From germline, CDR1 is SQVTM and CDR2 ANQGSEA.

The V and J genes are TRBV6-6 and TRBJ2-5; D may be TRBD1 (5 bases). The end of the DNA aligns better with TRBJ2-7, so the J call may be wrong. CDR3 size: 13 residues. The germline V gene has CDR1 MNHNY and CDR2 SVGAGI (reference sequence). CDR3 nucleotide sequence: TGTGCCAGCAGTTACTCCAGGGTCTACGAGCAGTACTTC. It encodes CASSYSRVYEQYF.

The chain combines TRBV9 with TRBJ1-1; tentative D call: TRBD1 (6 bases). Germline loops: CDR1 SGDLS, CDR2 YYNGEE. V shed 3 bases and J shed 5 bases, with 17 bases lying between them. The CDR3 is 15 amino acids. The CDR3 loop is CASSDWTVSTTEAFF. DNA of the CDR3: TGTGCCAGCAGCGATTGGACAGTCTCCACGACTGAAGCTTTCTTT.

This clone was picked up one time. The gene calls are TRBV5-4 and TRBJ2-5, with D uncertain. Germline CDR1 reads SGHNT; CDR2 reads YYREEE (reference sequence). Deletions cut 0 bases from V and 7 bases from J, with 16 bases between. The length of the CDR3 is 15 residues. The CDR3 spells CASSLATQLLSTQYF. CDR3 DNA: TGTGCCAGCAGCTTGGCCACTCAACTCCTCTCGACCCAGTACTTC.

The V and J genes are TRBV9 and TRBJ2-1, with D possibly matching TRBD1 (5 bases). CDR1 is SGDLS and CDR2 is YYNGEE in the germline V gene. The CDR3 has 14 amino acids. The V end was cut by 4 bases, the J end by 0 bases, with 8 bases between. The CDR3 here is CASSLQDSYNEQFF. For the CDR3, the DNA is TGTGCCAGCAGCCTACAGGACTCCTACAATGAGCAGTTCTTC.

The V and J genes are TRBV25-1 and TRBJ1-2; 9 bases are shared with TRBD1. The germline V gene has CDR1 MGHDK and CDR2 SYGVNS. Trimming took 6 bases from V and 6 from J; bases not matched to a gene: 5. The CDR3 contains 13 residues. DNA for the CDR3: TGTGCCAGCAGGAGGACAGGGGATAATGGCTACACCTTC. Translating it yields CASRRTGDNGYTF.

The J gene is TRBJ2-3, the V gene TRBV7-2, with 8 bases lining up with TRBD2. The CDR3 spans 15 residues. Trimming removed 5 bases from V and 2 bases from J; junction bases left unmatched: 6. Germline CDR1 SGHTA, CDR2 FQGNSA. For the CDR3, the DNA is TGTGCCAGCAGCGCGTTCGGGGGGGACACAGATACGCAGTATTTT. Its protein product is CASSAFGGDTDTQYF.

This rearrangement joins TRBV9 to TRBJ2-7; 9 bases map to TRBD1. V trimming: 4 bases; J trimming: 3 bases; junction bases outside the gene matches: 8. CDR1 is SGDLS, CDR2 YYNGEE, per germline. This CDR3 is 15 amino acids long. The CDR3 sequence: CASSSRDRVGYEQYF. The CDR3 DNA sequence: TGTGCCAGCAGCTCGAGGGACAGGGTGGGCTACGAGCAGTACTTC.

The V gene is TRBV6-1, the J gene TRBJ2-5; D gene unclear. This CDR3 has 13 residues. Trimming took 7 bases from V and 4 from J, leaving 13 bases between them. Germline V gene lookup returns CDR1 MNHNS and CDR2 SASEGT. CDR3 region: CASTTTARETQYF. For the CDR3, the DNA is TGTGCCAGCACTACTACTGCGCGAGAGACCCAGTACTTC.

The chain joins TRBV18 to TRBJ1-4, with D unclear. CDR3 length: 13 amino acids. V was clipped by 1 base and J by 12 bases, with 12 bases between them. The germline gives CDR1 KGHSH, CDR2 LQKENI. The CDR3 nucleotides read TGTGCCAGCTCACCACGTACTGCAGGCCAACTGTTTTTT. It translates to CASSPRTAGQLFF. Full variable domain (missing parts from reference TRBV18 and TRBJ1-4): NAGVMQNPRHLVRRRGQEARLRCSPMKGHSHVYWYRQLPEEGLKFMVYLQKENIIDESGMPKERFSAEFPKEGPSILRIQQVVRGDSAAYFCASSPRTAGQLFFGSGTQLSVL.